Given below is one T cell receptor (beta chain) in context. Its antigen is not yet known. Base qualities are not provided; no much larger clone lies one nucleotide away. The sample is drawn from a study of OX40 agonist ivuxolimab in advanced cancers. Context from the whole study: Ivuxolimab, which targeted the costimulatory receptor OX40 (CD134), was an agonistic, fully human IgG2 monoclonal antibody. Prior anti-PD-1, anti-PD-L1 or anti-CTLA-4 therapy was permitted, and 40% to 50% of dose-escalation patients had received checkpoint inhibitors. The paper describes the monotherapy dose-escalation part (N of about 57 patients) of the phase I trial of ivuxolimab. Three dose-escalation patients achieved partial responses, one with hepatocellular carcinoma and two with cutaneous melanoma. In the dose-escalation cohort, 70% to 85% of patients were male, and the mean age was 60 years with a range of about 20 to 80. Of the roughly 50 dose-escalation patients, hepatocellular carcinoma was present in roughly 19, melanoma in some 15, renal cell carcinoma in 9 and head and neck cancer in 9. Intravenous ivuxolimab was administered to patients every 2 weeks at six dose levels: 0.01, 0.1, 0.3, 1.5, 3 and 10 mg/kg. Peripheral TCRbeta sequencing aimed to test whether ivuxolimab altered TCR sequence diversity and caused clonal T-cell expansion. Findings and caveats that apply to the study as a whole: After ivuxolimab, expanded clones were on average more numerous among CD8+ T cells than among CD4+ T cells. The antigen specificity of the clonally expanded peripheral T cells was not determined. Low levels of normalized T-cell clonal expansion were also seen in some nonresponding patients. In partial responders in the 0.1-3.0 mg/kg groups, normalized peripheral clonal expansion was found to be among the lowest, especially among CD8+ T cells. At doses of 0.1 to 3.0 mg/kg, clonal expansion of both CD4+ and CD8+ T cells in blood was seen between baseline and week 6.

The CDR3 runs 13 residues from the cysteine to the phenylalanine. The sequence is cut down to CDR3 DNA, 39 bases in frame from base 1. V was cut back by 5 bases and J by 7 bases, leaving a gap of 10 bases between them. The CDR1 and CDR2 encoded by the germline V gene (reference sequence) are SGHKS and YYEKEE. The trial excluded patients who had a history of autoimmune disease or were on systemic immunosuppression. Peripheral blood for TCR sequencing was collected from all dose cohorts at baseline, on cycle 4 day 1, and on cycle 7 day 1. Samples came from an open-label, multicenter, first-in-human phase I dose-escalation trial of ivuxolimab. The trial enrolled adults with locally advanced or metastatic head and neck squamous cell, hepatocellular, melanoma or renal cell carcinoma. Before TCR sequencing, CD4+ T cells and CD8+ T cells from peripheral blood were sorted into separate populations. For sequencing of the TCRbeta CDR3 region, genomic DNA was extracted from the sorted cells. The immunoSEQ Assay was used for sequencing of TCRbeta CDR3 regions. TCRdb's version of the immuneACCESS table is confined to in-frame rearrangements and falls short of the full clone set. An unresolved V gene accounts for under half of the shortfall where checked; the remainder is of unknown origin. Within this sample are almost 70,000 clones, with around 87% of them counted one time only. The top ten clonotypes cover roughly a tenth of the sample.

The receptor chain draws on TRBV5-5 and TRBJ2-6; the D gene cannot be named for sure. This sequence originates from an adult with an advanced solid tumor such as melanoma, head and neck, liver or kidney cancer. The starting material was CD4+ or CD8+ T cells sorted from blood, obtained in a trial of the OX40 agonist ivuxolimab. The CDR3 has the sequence CASSPMIANVLTF. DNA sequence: TGTGCCAGCAGTCCCATGATCGCCAACGTCCTGACTTTC.